These 27 T cell receptor beta chains share one sample of origin, sequenced in a study of blood T cell repertoires in COVID-19. The assay was immunoSEQ multiplex PCR, and TCRdb's table has in-frame clones only and misses some. The sample contains about 270,000 clones, under 90% of which appear only once. Sequences were obtained from peripheral blood. All receptors come from a woman aged 45-60 years who had recovered from COVID-19.

The V and J genes are TRBV7-3 and TRBJ1-6; D might be TRBD1 (5 bases). Trimming cost V 2 bases and J 10 bases, with 12 bases left between them. Germline values: CDR1 SGHTA, CDR2 FQGTGA. The CDR3 consists of 14 residues. The CDR3 DNA follows: TGTGCCAGCAGCTTAGCCGGGGCGGGGTCACCCCTCCACTTT. It is translated as CASSLAGAGSPLHF.

The chain joins TRBV28 to TRBJ1-1; D possibly corresponds to TRBD1 (5 bases). Germline V lookup: CDR1 MDHEN, CDR2 SYDVKM. V dropped 5 bases and J dropped 9 bases, with 10 bases sitting between them. CDR3 length: 11 residues. The CDR3 nucleotides are TGTGCCAGCAGTCGCCCAGGGAAAGCTTTCTTT. Residues: CASSRPGKAFF.

The chain couples TRBV27 to TRBJ2-7; 14 bases map to TRBD2. Trimming at V came to 3 bases and at J to 5 bases, leaving 6 bases not matched to a gene. Germline lookup yields CDR1 MNHEY and CDR2 SMNVEV (reference sequence). The CDR3 consists of 16 residues. CDR3 loop: CASSLGGLAGGNEQYF. CDR3 sequence (DNA): TGTGCCAGCAGTTTGGGCGGACTAGCGGGAGGTAACGAGCAGTACTTC.

As DNA, the CDR3 is TGTGCCAGCAGCCAAGATCGGCCGGGACAGGGGACCGGGGAGCTGTTTTTT. Encoded protein: CASSQDRPGQGTGELFF. The chain links TRBV3-1 (or the pseudogene TRBV3-2) to TRBJ2-2; 10 bases are shared with TRBD1. Losses at the gene ends were 0 bases for V and 5 bases for J; bases not matched to a gene: 6. The CDR3 loop spans 17 amino acids. The germline gives CDR1 LGHDT, CDR2 YNNKEL (reference sequence).

The rearrangement uses TRBV28 and TRBJ2-7, with 7 nucleotides matching TRBD1. The germline CDR1 and CDR2 sequences are MDHEN and SYDVKM. The CDR3 sequence is 15 residues long. V trimming: 5 bases; J trimming: 2 bases; junction bases outside the gene matches: 9. CDR3 bases: TGTGCCAGCAGTACGACAGGGTACGGACCCTACGAGCAGTACTTC. Protein sequence: CASSTTGYGPYEQYF. The full variable domain, rest sourced from reference TRBV28 and TRBJ2-7, is DVKVTQSSRYLVKRTGEKVFLECVQDMDHENMFWYRQDPGLGLRLIYFSYDVKMKEKGDIPEGYSVSREKKERFSLILESASTNQTSMYLCASSTTGYGPYEQYFGPGTRLTVT.

The rearrangement links TRBV2 to TRBJ2-3; the match to TRBD2 covers 11 bases. Germline CDR1 and CDR2: SNHLY and FYNNEI. The junction had 3 bases not matched to a gene; V was cut back by 5 bases and J by 2 bases. The length of the CDR3 is 15 residues. The CDR3 loop is CASSLAGGNTDTQYF. CDR3 nucleotide sequence: TGTGCCAGCAGTCTAGCGGGGGGAAACACAGATACGCAGTATTTT.

The rearrangement joins TRBV7-2 to TRBJ2-2; D remains unclear. Germline CDR1 SGHTA, CDR2 FQGNSA. CDR3 size: 13 residues. Trimming left V 3 bases short and J 4 bases short, with 6 bases between. CDR3 sequence (DNA): TGTGCCAGCAGCTTGTTAGCCACCGGGGAGCTGTTTTTT. Protein: CASSLLATGELFF.

The J gene is TRBJ2-1, the V gene TRBV27, with TRBD2 identical over 14 bases. The trim removed 2 bases at V and 8 bases at J, leaving 11 bases unmatched. This CDR3 spans 18 amino acids. Looked up from germline, CDR1 is MNHEY and CDR2 is SMNVEV (reference sequence). Here the CDR3 DNA reads TGTGCCAGCAGTTTAGTTCGAGTGACTAGCGGGAGGGCCGATGAGCAGTTCTTC. It translates to CASSLVRVTSGRADEQFF.

The J gene is TRBJ2-2, the V gene TRBV3-1 (or the pseudogene TRBV3-2), with TRBD2 matching over 7 bases. Germline loops: CDR1 LGHDT, CDR2 YNNKEL (reference sequence). This CDR3 has 15 amino acids. V lost 3 bases to trimming and J lost 0 bases; unmatched junction nucleotides: 1. CDR3 sequence: CASSHAGANTGELFF. The CDR3 DNA reads as TGTGCCAGCAGCCATGCGGGAGCGAACACCGGGGAGCTGTTTTTT.

J is TRBJ2-5 and V is TRBV2; the D gene is possibly TRBD1 (6 bases). This CDR3 spans 16 amino acids. Trimming removed 4 bases from V and 0 bases from J, with 15 bases in between. Germline V CDR1 and CDR2: SNHLY, FYNNEI. Here the CDR3 DNA reads TGTGCCAGCAGTGGGTGGAGGCAGGGGTACCAAGAGACCCAGTACTTC. Translating it yields CASSGWRQGYQETQYF.

This clone was found many times. The rearrangement joins TRBV4-3 to TRBJ2-5, with D possibly matching TRBD2 (5 bases). Germline CDR1 is LGHNA and CDR2 is YSLEER. V gave up 0 bases and J gave up 7 bases, with 12 bases separating them. CDR3 length: 14 residues. The CDR3 DNA follows: TGCGCCAGCAGCCAAGAACGGGGATTGGGGACCCAGTACTTC. As protein: CASSQERGLGTQYF.

This clone came up once. The chain recombines TRBV28 with TRBJ1-1, with D perhaps TRBD1 (6 bases). V lost 7 bases, J lost 2 bases, and 14 bases lay in between. The germline CDR1 and CDR2 sequences are MDHEN and SYDVKM. CDR3 size: 14 residues. The chain's CDR3 is CASTVGGANTEAFF. The CDR3 DNA reads as TGTGCCAGCACCGTGGGGGGGGCTAACACTGAAGCTTTCTTT.

The V call is TRBV15, the J call TRBJ1-1, with a weak D call TRBD1 (5 bases). The CDR3 length is 14 residues. Germline V gene lookup returns CDR1 LNHNV and CDR2 YYDKDF (reference sequence). The V end was cut by 1 base, the J end by 3 bases, with 9 bases between. CDR3 residues: CATSRAGSYTEAFF. CDR3 nucleotides: TGTGCCACCAGCAGAGCAGGGTCTTACACTGAAGCTTTCTTT.

This clone was seen a handful of times. The chain is built from TRBV15 and TRBJ2-7; D gene uncertain. The germline gives CDR1 LNHNV, CDR2 YYDKDF (reference sequence). V was trimmed by 3 bases and J by 5 bases, leaving 11 bases between them. The CDR3 has 13 residues. CDR3 sequence: CATSSRYQHEQYF. CDR3 DNA: TGTGCCACCAGCAGTCGGTACCAACACGAGCAGTACTTC. Variable domain in full (rest from reference TRBV15 and TRBJ2-7): DAMVIQNPRYQVTQFGKPVTLSCSQTLNHNVMYWYQQKSSQAPKLLFHYYDKDFNNEADTPDNFQSRRPNTSFCFLDIRSPGLGDTAMYLCATSSRYQHEQYFGPGTRLTVT.

This chain uses TRBV4-3 with TRBJ1-4; the D gene is possibly TRBD1 (5 bases). CDR1 is LGHNA, CDR2 YSLEER, per germline. Trimming pared 2 bases from V and 2 bases from J, leaving 9 bases between. This CDR3 has 15 residues. CDR3 residues: CASSQSGKTNEKLFF. The CDR3 nucleotides read TGCGCCAGCAGCCAATCAGGGAAGACTAATGAAAAACTGTTTTTT.

The V gene is TRBV3-1 (or the pseudogene TRBV3-2), the J gene TRBJ2-3; 7 bases line up with TRBD1. CDR1 is LGHDT, CDR2 YNNKEL, per germline (reference sequence). V lost 1 base and J lost 5; bases outside the gene matches: 6. This CDR3 contains 15 residues. CDR3 nucleotide sequence: TGTGCCAGCAGCCAAGGCCAGGGGGTGGGAGATACGCAGTATTTT. This codes for CASSQGQGVGDTQYF.

J is TRBJ2-4 and V is TRBV6-1; no reliable D call. The CDR3 runs to 16 residues. V was cut by 3 bases and J by 0 bases, with 12 bases left in between. Germline CDR1 reads MNHNS; CDR2 reads SASEGT. DNA for the CDR3: TGTGCCAGCAGTGAGAGGCAGACCCTAGCCAAAAACATTCAGTACTTC. Amino acids: CASSERQTLAKNIQYF.

This chain links TRBV28 with TRBJ2-1; 9 nucleotides align to TRBD2. Trimming cost V 1 base and J 2 bases; bases outside gene matches: 3. The CDR3 loop spans 16 amino acids. In germline, CDR1 is MDHEN, CDR2 SYDVKM. The CDR3 here is CASSLLVAGAYNEQFF. The CDR3 DNA sequence: TGTGCCAGCAGTTTATTGGTAGCGGGGGCCTACAATGAGCAGTTCTTC.

The J gene is TRBJ2-7, the V gene TRBV25-1, with D unresolved. The V end lost 1 base, the J end lost 4 bases, and 5 bases lay between the germline ends. There are 12 residues in the CDR3. Germline CDR1 is MGHDK and CDR2 is SYGVNS. The CDR3 spells CASSEFGYEQYF. DNA for the CDR3: TGTGCCAGCAGTGAATTCGGGTACGAGCAGTACTTC.

J is TRBJ2-3 and V is TRBV18; D gene uncertain. With 3 bases removed from V and 2 bases from J, the gap between germline ends came to 6 bases. This CDR3 is built from 13 residues. Germline V lookup: CDR1 KGHSH, CDR2 LQKENI. For the CDR3, the DNA is TGTGCCAGCTCACCTTCCATCACAGATACGCAGTATTTT. It codes for CASSPSITDTQYF.

This clone was found once. V gene TRBV5-4 combines with J gene TRBJ2-1, with 8 bases matching TRBD2. The CDR3 consists of 18 residues. Germline V lookup: CDR1 SGHNT, CDR2 YYREEE (reference sequence). V dropped 2 bases and J dropped 3; count of bases not matched to a gene: 13. The CDR3 nucleotides are TGTGCCAGCAGCTTATCCCTCTTAGCGGGATCCCACTACAATGAGCAGTTCTTC. Translated, it gives CASSLSLLAGSHYNEQFF.

The chain has TRBV19 and TRBJ2-1, with a possible D match to TRBD1 (6 bases). V lost 7 bases, J lost 4 bases, and 8 bases lay in between. The CDR3 contains 12 residues. Germline V CDR1 and CDR2: LNHDA, SQIVND (reference sequence). The CDR3 DNA is TGTGCCAGTATGAGGGGGTACAATGAGCAGTTCTTC. Residues: CASMRGYNEQFF. Supplemented by reference TRBV19 and TRBJ2-1, the full variable domain reads DGGITQSPKYLFRKEGQNVTLSCEQNLNHDAMYWYRQDPGQGLRLIYYSQIVNDFQKGDIAEGYSVSREKKESFPLTVTSAQKNPTAFYLCASMRGYNEQFFGPGTRLTVL.

This chain links TRBV6-5 with TRBJ1-5; 7 nucleotides match TRBD1. The CDR3 runs 14 residues. The germline CDR1 and CDR2 sequences are MNHEY and SVGAGI. Germline trimming cut 7 bases from V and 6 bases from J; bases unmatched to any gene: 9. The CDR3 DNA is TGTGCCAGCATGCGAGGGCAGGGGGGTCAGCCCCAGCATTTT. Protein: CASMRGQGGQPQHF.

The chain has TRBV19 and TRBJ2-1; 10 nucleotides agree with TRBD2. The CDR3 runs to 14 residues. V dropped 5 bases and J dropped 8; count of bases not matched to a gene: 6. CDR1 is LNHDA, CDR2 SQIVND, per germline (reference sequence). The CDR3 DNA reads TGTGCCAGTAGTTCCGGGACTAGCGCTGATGAGCAGTTCTTC. Translation gives CASSSGTSADEQFF.

The chain has TRBV28 and TRBJ2-2; TRBD2 is a possible D gene (6 bases). The CDR3 consists of 14 residues. Germline CDR1 MDHEN, CDR2 SYDVKM. Trimming shortened V by 8 bases and J by 1 base, and 11 bases separated the two germline ends. The DNA of the CDR3 is TGTGCCAGCGGGCTGGGGGGGAACACCGGGGAGCTGTTTTTT. Amino acid sequence: CASGLGGNTGELFF.

The chain is built from TRBV7-2 and TRBJ2-1, with 8 bases that match TRBD2. Germline V gene sequence: CDR1 SGHTA, CDR2 FQGNSA. Germline trimming cut 0 bases from V and 4 bases from J; bases unmatched to any gene: 2. There are 15 residues in the CDR3. The CDR3, as DNA: TGTGCCAGCAGCTTAGCACCTAGCGGGTACAATGAGCAGTTCTTC. Translation: CASSLAPSGYNEQFF.

J is TRBJ2-3 and V is TRBV7-8; 9 nucleotides agree with TRBD2. This CDR3 has 18 residues. J gave up 4 bases and V 3 bases, and 14 bases lay outside the gene matches. Looked up from germline, CDR1 is SGHVS and CDR2 is FQNEAQ. This CDR3 is CASSFARILAGGPDTQYF. The DNA for the CDR3 is TGTGCCAGCAGCTTCGCCCGGATTCTCGCGGGAGGGCCAGATACGCAGTATTTT.